This paragraph covers one T cell receptor beta chain sequence. This entry comes from a study of blood T cell repertoires in COVID-19. Study at large: PBMCs, B-cell-depleted T cells, or T cells provided the cDNA or gDNA that made up the material.

The germline CDR1 and CDR2 sequences are SGHRS and YFSETQ. This CDR3 spans 16 amino acids. V was clipped by 4 bases and J by 0 bases; unmatched bases: 3. Per the authors' pipeline: Reference gene primer amplification yielded estimated nucleated cell counts. Sequencing was performed with immunoSEQ multiplex PCR; in TCRdb, only in-frame clones are kept and a portion is missing. The D gene and trimming were derived from the DNA, and the V and J assignments and clone size from that table. The top ten clones hold less than 3% of a sample with under 200,000 clones, 65% to 85% of them seen once. The TCR was taken from a human donor with acute or convalescent COVID-19. The donor label of this sample is uncertain. Sequences were obtained from peripheral blood. This chain joins TRBV5-1 and TRBJ2-6, with 8 bases fitting TRBD1. CDR3 sequence (DNA): TGCGCCAGCAGCACCGGACAGGGCTCTGGGGCCAACGTCCTGACTTTC. It specifies CASSTGQGSGANVLTF.